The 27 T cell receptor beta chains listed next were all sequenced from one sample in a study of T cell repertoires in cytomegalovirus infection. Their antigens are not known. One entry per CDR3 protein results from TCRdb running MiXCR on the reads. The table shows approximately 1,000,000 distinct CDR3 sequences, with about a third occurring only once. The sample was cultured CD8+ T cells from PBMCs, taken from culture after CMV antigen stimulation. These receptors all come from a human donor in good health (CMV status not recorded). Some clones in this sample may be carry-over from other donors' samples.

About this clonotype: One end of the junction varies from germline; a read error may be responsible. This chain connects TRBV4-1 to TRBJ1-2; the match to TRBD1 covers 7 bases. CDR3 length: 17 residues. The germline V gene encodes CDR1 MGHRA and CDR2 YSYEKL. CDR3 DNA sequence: TGTGCCAGCAGCCTCCCGGAAGGTCGGCAGGGGGTCTATGGCTACACCTTC. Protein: CASSLPEGRQGVYGYTF.

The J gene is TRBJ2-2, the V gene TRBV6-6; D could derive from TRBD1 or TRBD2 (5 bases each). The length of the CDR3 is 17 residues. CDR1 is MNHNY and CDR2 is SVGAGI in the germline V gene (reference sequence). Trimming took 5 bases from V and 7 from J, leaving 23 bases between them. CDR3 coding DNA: TGTGCCAGCAGTACACCCCCCACGAGGGGCGCGGTCGGGGAGCTGTTTTTT. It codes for CASSTPPTRGAVGELFF.

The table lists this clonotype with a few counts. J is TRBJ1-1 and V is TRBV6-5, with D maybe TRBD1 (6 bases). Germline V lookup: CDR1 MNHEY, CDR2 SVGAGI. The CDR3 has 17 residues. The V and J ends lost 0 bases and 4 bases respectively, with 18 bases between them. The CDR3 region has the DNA TGTGCCAGCAGTTACTCCCCCCAAAAGGGGGGGGGCACTGAAGCTTTCTTT. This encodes CASSYSPQKGGGTEAFF.

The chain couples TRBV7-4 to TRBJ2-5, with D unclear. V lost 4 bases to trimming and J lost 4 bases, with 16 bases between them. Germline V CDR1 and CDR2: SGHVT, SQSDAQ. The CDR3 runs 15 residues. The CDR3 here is CASSYDTTRGETQYF. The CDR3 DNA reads TGTGCCAGCAGCTACGACACCACCAGAGGAGAGACCCAGTACTTC.

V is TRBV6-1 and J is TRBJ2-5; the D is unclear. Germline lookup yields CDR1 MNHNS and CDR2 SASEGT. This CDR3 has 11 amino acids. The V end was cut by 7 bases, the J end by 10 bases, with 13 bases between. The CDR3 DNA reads TGTGCCAGCAAAAGCCATTTAGGCCAGTACTTC. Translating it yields CASKSHLGQYF.

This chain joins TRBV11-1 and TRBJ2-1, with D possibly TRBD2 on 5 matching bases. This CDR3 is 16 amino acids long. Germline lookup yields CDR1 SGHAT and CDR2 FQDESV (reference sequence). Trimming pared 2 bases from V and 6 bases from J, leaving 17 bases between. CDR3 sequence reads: CASSLFALVGFNEQFF. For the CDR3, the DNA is TGTGCCAGCAGCTTATTCGCACTAGTGGGATTCAATGAGCAGTTCTTC.

The CDR3 region is CASSFSPHRGLEYYNEQFF. As DNA, the CDR3 is TGTGCCAGCAGTTTTTCCCCCCACAGGGGGCTAGAGTACTACAATGAGCAGTTCTTC. The chain is built from TRBV27 and TRBJ2-1, with 9 bases that match TRBD1. The CDR3 is made up of 19 amino acids. V shed 3 bases and J 3 bases; nucleotides not matched to a gene: 15. The germline CDR1 and CDR2 sequences are MNHEY and SMNVEV (reference sequence).

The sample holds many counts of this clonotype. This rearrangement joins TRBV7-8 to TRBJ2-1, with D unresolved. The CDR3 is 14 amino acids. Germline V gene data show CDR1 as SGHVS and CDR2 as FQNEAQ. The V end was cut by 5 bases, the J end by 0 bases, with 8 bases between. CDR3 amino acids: CASSADGSYNEQFF. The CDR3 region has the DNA TGTGCCAGCAGCGCGGACGGCTCCTACAATGAGCAGTTCTTC.

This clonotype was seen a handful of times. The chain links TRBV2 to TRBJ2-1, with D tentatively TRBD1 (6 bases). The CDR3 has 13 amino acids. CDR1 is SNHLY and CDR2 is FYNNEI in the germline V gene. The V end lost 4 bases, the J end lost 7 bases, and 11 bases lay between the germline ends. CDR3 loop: CASSGNRANEQFF. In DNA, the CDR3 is TGTGCCAGCAGTGGAAACAGGGCTAATGAGCAGTTCTTC.

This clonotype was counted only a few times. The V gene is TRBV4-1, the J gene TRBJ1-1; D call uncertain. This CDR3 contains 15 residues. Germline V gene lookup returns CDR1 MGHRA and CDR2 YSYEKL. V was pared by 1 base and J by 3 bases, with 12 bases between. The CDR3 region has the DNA TGCGCCAGCAGCCAAGGAATGGGCAGCTACACTGAAGCTTTCTTT. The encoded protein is CASSQGMGSYTEAFF.

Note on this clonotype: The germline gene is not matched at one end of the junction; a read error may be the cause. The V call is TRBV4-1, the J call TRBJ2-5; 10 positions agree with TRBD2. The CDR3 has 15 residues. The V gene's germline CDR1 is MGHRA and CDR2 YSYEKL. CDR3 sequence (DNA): TGCGCCAGCCGCCACTTAGCGGGGGGTCAAGAGACCCAGTACTTC. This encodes CASRHLAGGQETQYF.

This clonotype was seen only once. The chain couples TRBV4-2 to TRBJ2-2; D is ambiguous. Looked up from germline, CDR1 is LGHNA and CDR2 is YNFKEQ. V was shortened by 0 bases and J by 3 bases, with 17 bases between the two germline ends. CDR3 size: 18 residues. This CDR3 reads CASSQDWVGLGDTGELFF. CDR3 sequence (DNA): TGTGCCAGCAGCCAAGATTGGGTAGGGCTTGGGGACACCGGGGAGCTGTTTTTT.

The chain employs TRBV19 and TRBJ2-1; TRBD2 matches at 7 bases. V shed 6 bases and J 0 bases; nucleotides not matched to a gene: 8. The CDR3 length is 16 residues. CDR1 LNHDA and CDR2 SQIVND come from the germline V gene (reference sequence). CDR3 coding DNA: TGTGCCAGTAGGGGGGGGAGGGAGAGCTCCTACAATGAGCAGTTCTTC. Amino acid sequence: CASRGGRESSYNEQFF.

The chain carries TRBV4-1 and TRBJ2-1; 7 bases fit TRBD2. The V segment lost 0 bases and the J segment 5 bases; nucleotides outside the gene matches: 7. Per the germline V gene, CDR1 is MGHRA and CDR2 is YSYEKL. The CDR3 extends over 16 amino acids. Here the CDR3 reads CASSQDRGGIDNEQFF. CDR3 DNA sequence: TGCGCCAGCAGCCAAGATCGCGGGGGAATAGACAATGAGCAGTTCTTC.

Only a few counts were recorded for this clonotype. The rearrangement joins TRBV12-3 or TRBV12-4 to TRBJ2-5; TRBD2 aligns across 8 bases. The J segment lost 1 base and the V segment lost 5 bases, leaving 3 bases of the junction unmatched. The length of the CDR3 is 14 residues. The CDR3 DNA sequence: TGTGCCAGCAGTCCGGGGGGGTCCCAAGAGACCCAGTACTTC. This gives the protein CASSPGGSQETQYF.

The CDR3 is CASSLGTGERDTQYF. For the CDR3, the DNA is TGTGCCAGCAGCTTAGGAACAGGGGAGAGAGATACGCAGTATTTT. This rearrangement joins TRBV7-9 to TRBJ2-3; 7 bases match TRBD1. V was pared by 1 base and J by 5 bases, with 6 bases of the junction left unmatched. This CDR3 region has 15 residues. Germline lookup yields CDR1 SEHNR and CDR2 FQNEAQ (reference sequence).

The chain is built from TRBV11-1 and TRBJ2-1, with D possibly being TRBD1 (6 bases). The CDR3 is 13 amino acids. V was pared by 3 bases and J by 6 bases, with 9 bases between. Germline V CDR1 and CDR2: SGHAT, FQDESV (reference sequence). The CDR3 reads CASSFWTANEQFF. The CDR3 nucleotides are TGTGCCAGCAGCTTTTGGACAGCCAATGAGCAGTTCTTC.

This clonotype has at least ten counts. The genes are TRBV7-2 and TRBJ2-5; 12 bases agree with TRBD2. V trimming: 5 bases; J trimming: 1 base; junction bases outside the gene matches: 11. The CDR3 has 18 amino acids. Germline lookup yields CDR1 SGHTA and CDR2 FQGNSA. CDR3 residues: CASSRFRWTSGAQETQYF. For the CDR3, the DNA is TGTGCCAGCAGCCGCTTCCGTTGGACTAGCGGGGCCCAAGAGACCCAGTACTTC.

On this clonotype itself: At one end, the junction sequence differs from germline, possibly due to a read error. In nucleotides, the CDR3 is TGTGCCAAAGCAGGGTTGGGGGAGAGGACCAAGTACTTC. This translates into CAKAGLGERTKYF. The chain recombines TRBV6-2 or TRBV6-3 with TRBJ2-5, with D tentatively TRBD1 or TRBD2 (5 bases each). In germline, CDR1 is MNHEY, CDR2 SVGEGT. The CDR3 length is 13 residues.

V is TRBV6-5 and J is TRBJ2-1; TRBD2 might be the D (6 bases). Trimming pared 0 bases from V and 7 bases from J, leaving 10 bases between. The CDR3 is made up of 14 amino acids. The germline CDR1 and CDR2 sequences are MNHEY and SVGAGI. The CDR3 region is CASSYSGLQNEQFF. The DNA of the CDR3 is TGTGCCAGCAGTTACTCGGGACTCCAAAATGAGCAGTTCTTC.

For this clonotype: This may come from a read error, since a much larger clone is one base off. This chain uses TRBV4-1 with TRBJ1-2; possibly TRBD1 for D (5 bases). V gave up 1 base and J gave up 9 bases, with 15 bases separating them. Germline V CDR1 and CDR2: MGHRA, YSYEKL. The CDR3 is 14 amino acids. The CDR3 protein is CASSQVWGEYRYTF. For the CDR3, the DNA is TGCGCCAGCAGCCAAGTGTGGGGGGAGTATCGCTACACCTTC.

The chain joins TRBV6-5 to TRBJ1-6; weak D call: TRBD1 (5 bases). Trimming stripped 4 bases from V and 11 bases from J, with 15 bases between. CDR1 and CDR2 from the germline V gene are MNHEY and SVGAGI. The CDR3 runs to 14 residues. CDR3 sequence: CASSWGTMNPPLHF. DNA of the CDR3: TGTGCCAGCAGTTGGGGGACTATGAACCCACCCCTCCACTTT.

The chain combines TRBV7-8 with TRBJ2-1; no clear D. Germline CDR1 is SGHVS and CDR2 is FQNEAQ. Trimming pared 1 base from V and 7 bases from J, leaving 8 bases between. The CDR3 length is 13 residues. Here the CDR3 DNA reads TGTGCCAGCAGCTTAGTATTCAGGAATGAGCAGTTCTTC. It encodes CASSLVFRNEQFF.

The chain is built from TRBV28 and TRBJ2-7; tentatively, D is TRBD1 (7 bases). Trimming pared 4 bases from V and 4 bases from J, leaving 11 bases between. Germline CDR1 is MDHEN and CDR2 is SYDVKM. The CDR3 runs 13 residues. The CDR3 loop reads CASSSSGGYEQYV. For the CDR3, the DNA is TGTGCCAGCAGTTCCTCAGGGGGGTACGAGCAGTACGTC.

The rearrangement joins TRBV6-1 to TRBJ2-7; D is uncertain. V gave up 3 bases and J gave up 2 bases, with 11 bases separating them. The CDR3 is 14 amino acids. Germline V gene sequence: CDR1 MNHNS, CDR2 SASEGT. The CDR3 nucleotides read TGTGCCAGCAGTGACCTCCAAGGGCCCTACGAGCAGTACTTC. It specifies CASSDLQGPYEQYF.

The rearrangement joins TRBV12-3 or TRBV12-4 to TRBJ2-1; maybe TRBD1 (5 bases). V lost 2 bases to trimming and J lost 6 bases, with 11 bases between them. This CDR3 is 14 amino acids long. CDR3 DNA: TGTGCCAGCAGTTTATGGGGCAGCAGCAATGAGCAGTTCTTC. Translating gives CASSLWGSSNEQFF.

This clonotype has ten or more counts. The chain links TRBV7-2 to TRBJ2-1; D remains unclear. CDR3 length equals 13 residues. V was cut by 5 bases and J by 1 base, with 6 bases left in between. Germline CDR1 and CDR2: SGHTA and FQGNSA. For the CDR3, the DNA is TGTGCCAGCAGCGCCTTTTCCTACAATGAGCAGTTCTTC. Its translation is CASSAFSYNEQFF.